Sequencing of this TCR beta chain was carried out in a study of blood T cell repertoires in COVID-19. Background on the study: Acute and convalescent COVID-19 specimens originated in the United States, Italy and Spain. The cDNA or gDNA used as material had been derived from T cells, B-cell-depleted T cells, or PBMCs.

Germline CDR1 SGHRS, CDR2 YFSETQ. Trimming pared 6 bases from V and 5 bases from J, leaving 17 bases between. This CDR3 has 14 residues. Per the original data handling: Amplification of reference gene primers was used by the study to estimate nucleated cell counts. Sequencing used immunoSEQ multiplex PCR; TCRdb keeps in-frame clones, though not all of them. For V, J and clone size, that table is used; D and trimming come from the DNA. Of fewer than 300,000 clones listed, roughly 80% are singletons. The TCR originated in a woman in her fifties or sixties who had recovered from COVID-19. Sequenced sample: peripheral blood. The rearrangement links TRBV5-1 to TRBJ1-1, with D possibly being TRBD1 (6 bases). The CDR3 DNA follows: TGCGCCAGCAACCCTAACACAGGGAAGACTGAAGCTTTCTTT. It translates to CASNPNTGKTEAFF.